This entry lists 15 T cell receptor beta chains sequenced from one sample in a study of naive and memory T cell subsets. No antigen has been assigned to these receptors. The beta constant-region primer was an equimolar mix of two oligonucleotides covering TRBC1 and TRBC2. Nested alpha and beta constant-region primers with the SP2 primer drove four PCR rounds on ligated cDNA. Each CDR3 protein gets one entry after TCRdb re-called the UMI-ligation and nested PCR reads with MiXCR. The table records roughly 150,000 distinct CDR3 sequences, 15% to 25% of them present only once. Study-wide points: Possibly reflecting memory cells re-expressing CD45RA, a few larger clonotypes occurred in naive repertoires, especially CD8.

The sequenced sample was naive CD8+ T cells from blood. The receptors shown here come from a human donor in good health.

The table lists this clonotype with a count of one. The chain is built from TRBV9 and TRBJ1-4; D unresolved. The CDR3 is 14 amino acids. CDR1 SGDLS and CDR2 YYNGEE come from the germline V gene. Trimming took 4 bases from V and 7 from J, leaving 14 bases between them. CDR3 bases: TGTGCCAGCAGCCCCGACGGCGAGACTGAAAAACTGTTTTTT. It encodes CASSPDGETEKLFF.

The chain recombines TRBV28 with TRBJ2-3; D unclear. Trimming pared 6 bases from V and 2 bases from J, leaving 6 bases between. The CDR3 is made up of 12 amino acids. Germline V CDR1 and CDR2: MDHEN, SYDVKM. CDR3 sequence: CASSRFTDTQYF. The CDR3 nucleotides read TGTGCCAGCAGCCGATTCACAGATACGCAGTATTTT. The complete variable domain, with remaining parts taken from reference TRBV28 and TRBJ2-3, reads DVKVTQSSRYLVKRTGEKVFLECVQDMDHENMFWYRQDPGLGLRLIYFSYDVKMKEKGDIPEGYSVSREKKERFSLILESASTNQTSMYLCASSRFTDTQYFGPGTRLTVL.

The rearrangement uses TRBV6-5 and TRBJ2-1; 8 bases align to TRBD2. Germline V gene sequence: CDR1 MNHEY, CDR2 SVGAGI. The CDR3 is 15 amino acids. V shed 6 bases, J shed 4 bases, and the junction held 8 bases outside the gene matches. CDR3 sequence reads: CASSPISGIYNEQFF. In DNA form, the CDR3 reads TGTGCCAGCAGCCCTATTAGCGGGATATACAATGAGCAGTTCTTC.

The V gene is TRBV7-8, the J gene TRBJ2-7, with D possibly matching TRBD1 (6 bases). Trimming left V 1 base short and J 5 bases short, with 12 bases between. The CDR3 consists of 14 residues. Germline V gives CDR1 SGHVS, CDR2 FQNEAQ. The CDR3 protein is CASSLVDRSHEQYF. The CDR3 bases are TGTGCCAGCAGCTTAGTTGACAGGAGCCACGAGCAGTACTTC.

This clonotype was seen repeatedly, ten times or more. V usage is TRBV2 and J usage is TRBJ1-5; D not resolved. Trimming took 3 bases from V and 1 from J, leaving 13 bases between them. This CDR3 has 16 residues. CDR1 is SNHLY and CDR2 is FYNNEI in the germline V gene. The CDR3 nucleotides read TGTGCCAGCAGTGAGGTTAGGGTAGTAAGCAATCAGCCCCAGCATTTT. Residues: CASSEVRVVSNQPQHF.

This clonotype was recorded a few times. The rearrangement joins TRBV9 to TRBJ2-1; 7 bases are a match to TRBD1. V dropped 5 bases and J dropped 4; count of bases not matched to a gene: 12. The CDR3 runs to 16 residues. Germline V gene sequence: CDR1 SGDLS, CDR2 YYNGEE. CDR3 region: CASSQNQGERYNEQFF. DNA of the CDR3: TGTGCCAGCAGTCAAAACCAGGGGGAGAGGTACAATGAGCAGTTCTTC.

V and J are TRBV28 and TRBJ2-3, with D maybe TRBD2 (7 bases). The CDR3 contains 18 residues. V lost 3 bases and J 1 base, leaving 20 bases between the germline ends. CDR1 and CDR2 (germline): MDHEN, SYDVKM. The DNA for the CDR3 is TGTGCCAGCAGTTTTTGGGGTAGGGGGGACTACGGCACAGATACGCAGTATTTT. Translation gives CASSFWGRGDYGTDTQYF.

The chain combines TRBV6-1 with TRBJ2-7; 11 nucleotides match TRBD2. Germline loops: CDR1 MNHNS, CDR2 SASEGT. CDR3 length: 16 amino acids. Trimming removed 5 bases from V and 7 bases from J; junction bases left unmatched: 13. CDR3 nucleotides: TGTGCCAGCAGTCCAACCCCACTAGCGGGAGTCTATGAGCAGTACTTC. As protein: CASSPTPLAGVYEQYF.

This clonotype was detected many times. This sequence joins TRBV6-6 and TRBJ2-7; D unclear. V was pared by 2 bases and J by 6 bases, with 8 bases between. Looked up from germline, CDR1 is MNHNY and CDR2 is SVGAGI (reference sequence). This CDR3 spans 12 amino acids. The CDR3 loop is CASSYRVSEQYF. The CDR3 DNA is TGTGCCAGCAGTTACCGGGTTAGCGAGCAGTACTTC.

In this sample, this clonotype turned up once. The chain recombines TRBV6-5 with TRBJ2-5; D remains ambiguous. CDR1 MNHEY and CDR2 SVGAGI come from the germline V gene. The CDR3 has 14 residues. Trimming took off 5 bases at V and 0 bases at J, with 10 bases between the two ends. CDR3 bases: TGTGCCAGCAGTAAATCTAGGTACCAAGAGACCCAGTACTTC. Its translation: CASSKSRYQETQYF.

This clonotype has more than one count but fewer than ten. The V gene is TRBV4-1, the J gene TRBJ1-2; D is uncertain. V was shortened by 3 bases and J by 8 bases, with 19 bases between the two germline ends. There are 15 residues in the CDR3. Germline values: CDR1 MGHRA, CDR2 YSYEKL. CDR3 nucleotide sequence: TGCGCCAGCAGCCACCATCGGTCGCAAGGCTCGGGCTACACCTTC. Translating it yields CASSHHRSQGSGYTF.

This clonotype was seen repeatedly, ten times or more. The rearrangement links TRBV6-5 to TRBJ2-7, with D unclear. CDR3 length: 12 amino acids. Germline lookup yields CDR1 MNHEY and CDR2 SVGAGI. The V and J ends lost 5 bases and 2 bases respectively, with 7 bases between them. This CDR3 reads CASSTSAYEQYF. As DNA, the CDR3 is TGTGCCAGCAGTACATCGGCCTACGAGCAGTACTTC.

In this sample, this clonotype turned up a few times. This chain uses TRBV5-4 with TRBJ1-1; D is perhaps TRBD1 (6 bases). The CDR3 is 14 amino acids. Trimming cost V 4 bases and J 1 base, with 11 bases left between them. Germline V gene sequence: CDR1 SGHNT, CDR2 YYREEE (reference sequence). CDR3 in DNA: TGTGCCAGCAGCGTACAGGGTACGAACACTGAAGCTTTCTTT. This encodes CASSVQGTNTEAFF.

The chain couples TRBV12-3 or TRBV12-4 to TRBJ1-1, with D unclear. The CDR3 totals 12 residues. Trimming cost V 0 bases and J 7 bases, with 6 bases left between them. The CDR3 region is CASSLAGNEAFF. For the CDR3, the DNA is TGTGCCAGCAGTTTAGCGGGAAATGAAGCTTTCTTT.

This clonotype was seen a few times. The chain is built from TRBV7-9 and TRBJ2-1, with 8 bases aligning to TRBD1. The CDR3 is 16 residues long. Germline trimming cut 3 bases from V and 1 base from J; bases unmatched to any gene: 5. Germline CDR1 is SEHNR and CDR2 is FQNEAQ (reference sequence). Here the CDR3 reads CASSFPRTGSYNEQFF. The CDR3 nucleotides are TGTGCCAGCAGCTTCCCAAGGACAGGGTCCTACAATGAGCAGTTCTTC.